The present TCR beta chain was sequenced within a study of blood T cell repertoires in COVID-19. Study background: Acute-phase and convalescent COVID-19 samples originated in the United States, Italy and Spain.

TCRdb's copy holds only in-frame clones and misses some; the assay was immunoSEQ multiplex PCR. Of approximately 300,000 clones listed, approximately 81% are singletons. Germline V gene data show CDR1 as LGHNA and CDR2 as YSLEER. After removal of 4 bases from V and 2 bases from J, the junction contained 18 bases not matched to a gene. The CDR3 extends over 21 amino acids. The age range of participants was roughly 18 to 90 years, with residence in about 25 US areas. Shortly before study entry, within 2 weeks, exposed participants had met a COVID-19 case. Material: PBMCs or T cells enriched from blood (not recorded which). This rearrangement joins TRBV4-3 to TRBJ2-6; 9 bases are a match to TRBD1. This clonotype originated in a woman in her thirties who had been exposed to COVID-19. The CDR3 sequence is CASSPRPGQGSWSPGANVLTF. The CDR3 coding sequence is TGCGCCAGCAGCCCCCGCCCGGGACAGGGATCCTGGTCACCTGGGGCCAACGTCCTGACTTTC.